This T cell receptor beta chain is from a study of shared clonotypes between healthy human individuals. Broader study findings: The study sampled only blood, and tissue repertoires likely differ.

As defined, naive CD8 cells were CD45RO-negative and positively selected for CCR7, with terminally differentiated effector memory CD45RA+ cells excluded. In the case of this clone: What it recognizes is unknown.

The CDR3 extends over 13 amino acids. CDR1 and CDR2 from the germline V gene are MNHEY and SMNVEV (reference sequence). Between the trimmed V and J ends, which lost 3 bases and 4 bases, there was a span of 9 bases. Clones were read by immunoSEQ multiplex PCR, and TCRdb kept only the in-frame ones, dropping some. Seen here are some 800,000 clones, 85% to 95% observed once, and the top ten hold 20% to 30%. The sample taken for sequencing was naive CD8+ T cells sorted from blood. The source of this sequence is a man aged 25 to 45 in good health. The chain combines TRBV27 with TRBJ2-5; D is possibly TRBD2 (6 bases). The DNA of the CDR3 is TGTGCCAGCAGTTTTTGGCGGGGAGAGACCCAGTACTTC. Its translation is CASSFWRGETQYF.